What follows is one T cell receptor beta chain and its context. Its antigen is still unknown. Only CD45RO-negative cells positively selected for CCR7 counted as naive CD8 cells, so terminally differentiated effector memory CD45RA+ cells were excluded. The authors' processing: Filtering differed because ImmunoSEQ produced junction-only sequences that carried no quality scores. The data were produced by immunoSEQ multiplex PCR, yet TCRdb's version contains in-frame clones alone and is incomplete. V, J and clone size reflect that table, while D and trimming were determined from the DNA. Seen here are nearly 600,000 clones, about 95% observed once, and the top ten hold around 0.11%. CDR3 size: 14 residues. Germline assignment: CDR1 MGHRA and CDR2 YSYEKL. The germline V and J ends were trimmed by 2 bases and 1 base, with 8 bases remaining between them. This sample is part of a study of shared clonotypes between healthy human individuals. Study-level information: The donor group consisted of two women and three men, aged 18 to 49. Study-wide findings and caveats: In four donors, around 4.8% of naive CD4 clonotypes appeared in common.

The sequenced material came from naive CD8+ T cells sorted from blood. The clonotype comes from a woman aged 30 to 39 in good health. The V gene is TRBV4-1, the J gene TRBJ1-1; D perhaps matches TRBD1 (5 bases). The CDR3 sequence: CASSQRGTNTEAFF. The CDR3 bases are TGCGCCAGCAGCCAACGCGGGACGAACACTGAAGCTTTCTTT.